This is a list of T cell receptor beta chains from one sample in a study of cytomegalovirus exposure and HLA in healthy donors. Assay used: immunoSEQ multiplex PCR; TCRdb lists only in-frame clones, some missing. The data contain over 150,000 clones, about four fifths of them singletons. Sequenced sample: PBMCs. These receptors all come from a man younger than 35 in good health and CMV-seronegative. The CDR3 runs from the conserved cysteine through the conserved F or W. Each record gives: D gene, CDR3 length, clone size, J gene, V gene, CDR3 protein, CDR3 DNA. A D gene is named only where the DNA matches it firmly. Size is stated for part of the rows, as once, few or many counts, or as a class when the clone is expanded.

D: NA
length: 15
size: NA
J: TRBJ1-6
V: TRBV5-1
CDR3: CASSSRGGPGSPLHF
DNA: TGCGCCAGCAGCTCGAGGGGAGGTCCGGGTTCACCCCTCCACTTT

D: TRBD1
length: 16
size: once
J: TRBJ2-7
V: TRBV7-9
CDR3: CASSRGDRGRSYEQYF
DNA: TGTGCCAGCAGCCGAGGCGACAGGGGCCGCTCCTACGAGCAGTACTTC

D: NA
length: 15
size: NA
J: TRBJ1-2
V: TRBV27
CDR3: CASSAGPHRSYGYTF
DNA: TGTGCCAGCAGCGCCGGCCCACACAGGTCTTATGGCTACACCTTC

D: NA
length: 11
size: NA
J: TRBJ2-7
V: TRBV30
CDR3: CAGGVAYEQYF
DNA: TGTGCCGGCGGGGTGGCCTACGAGCAGTACTTC

D: TRBD1
length: 16
size: NA
J: TRBJ2-5
V: TRBV11-2
CDR3: CASSPLQGFATETQYF
DNA: TGTGCCAGCAGCCCTTTACAGGGGTTTGCGACTGAGACCCAGTACTTC

D: TRBD2
length: 14
size: NA
J: TRBJ2-5
V: TRBV30
CDR3: CAWNQRGGRETQYF
DNA: TGTGCCTGGAACCAGCGGGGGGGCCGGGAGACCCAGTACTTC

D: NA
length: 14
size: NA
J: TRBJ1-2
V: TRBV14
CDR3: CASSQFGSVYGYTF
DNA: TGTGCCAGCAGCCAATTCGGGTCGGTGTATGGCTACACCTTC

D: NA
length: 13
size: NA
J: TRBJ2-1
V: TRBV6-4
CDR3: CASSARGTNEQFF
DNA: TGTGCCAGCAGCGCCCGCGGAACTAATGAGCAGTTCTTC

D: TRBD1
length: 18
size: once
J: TRBJ1-5
V: TRBV19
CDR3: CASSPRQGSWVSNQPQHF
DNA: TGTGCCAGTAGTCCAAGACAGGGATCATGGGTAAGCAATCAGCCCCAGCATTTT

D: TRBD1
length: 15
size: few
J: TRBJ2-1
V: TRBV11-2
CDR3: CASSSRDRGFDEQFF
DNA: TGTGCCAGCAGCTCCCGGGACAGGGGATTTGATGAGCAGTTCTTC

D: NA
length: 14
size: NA
J: TRBJ1-5
V: TRBV5-6
CDR3: CASSLGTANQPQHF
DNA: TGTGCCAGCAGCTTGGGGACAGCAAATCAGCCCCAGCATTTT

D: NA
length: 13
size: few
J: TRBJ1-1
V: TRBV2
CDR3: CASRADRNTEAFF
DNA: TGTGCCAGCAGAGCCGACAGGAACACTGAAGCTTTCTTT

D: NA
length: 13
size: NA
J: TRBJ1-2
V: TRBV10-3
CDR3: CAISESVGGGYTF
DNA: TGTGCCATCAGTGAGTCGGTAGGCGGCGGCTACACCTTC

D: TRBD1
length: 13
size: once
J: TRBJ2-3
V: TRBV6-4
CDR3: CASRQGVTDTQYF
DNA: TGTGCCAGCAGACAGGGGGTCACAGATACGCAGTATTTT

D: TRBD1
length: 14
size: NA
J: TRBJ2-2
V: TRBV30
CDR3: CAWRGTAHTGELFF
DNA: TGTGCCTGGAGGGGGACAGCTCACACCGGGGAGCTGTTTTTT

D: TRBD1
length: 14
size: NA
J: TRBJ1-2
V: TRBV11-1
CDR3: CASSSGTGGYGYTF
DNA: TGTGCCAGCAGCTCGGGGACAGGAGGGTATGGCTACACCTTC

D: NA
length: 13
size: NA
J: TRBJ1-2
V: TRBV18
CDR3: CASSPGENYGYTF
DNA: TGTGCCAGCTCGCCAGGGGAGAACTATGGCTACACCTTC

D: NA
length: 13
size: NA
J: TRBJ1-4
V: TRBV2
CDR3: CASSGVTNEKLFF
DNA: TGTGCCAGCTCAGGGGTAACTAATGAAAAACTGTTTTTT

D: TRBD1
length: 15
size: NA
J: TRBJ2-7
V: TRBV6-1
CDR3: CASRGMDRGAYEQYF
DNA: TGTGCCAGCAGGGGAATGGACAGGGGGGCCTACGAGCAGTACTTC

D: NA
length: 15
size: NA
J: TRBJ1-5
V: TRBV28
CDR3: CASSPTFGQTQPQHF
DNA: TGTGCCAGCAGCCCCACCTTCGGACAGACCCAGCCCCAGCATTTT

D: TRBD1
length: 15
size: few
J: TRBJ2-7
V: TRBV25-1
CDR3: CASSGGTDFSYEQYF
DNA: TGTGCCAGCAGTGGGGGGACAGATTTTTCCTACGAGCAGTACTTC

D: NA
length: 15
size: few
J: TRBJ1-4
V: TRBV6-5
CDR3: CASRSLRITNEKLFF
DNA: TGTGCCAGCCGAAGTTTGAGGATAACTAATGAAAAACTGTTTTTT

D: TRBD1
length: 15
size: NA
J: TRBJ2-3
V: TRBV6-6
CDR3: CASSSRQGLTDTQYF
DNA: TGTGCCAGCAGCTCCAGACAGGGCCTCACAGATACGCAGTATTTT

D: NA
length: 13
size: NA
J: TRBJ2-2
V: TRBV19
CDR3: CASSIALTGELFF
DNA: TGTGCCAGTAGTATAGCCTTGACCGGGGAGCTGTTTTTT

D: NA
length: 14
size: NA
J: TRBJ1-5
V: TRBV18
CDR3: CASSPGHRNQPQHF
DNA: TGTGCCAGCTCTCCCGGACATCGCAATCAGCCCCAGCATTTT

D: NA
length: 12
size: NA
J: TRBJ2-3
V: TRBV5-1
CDR3: CASSLLGDTQYF
DNA: TGCGCCAGCAGCTTGCTAGGAGATACGCAGTATTTT

D: NA
length: 14
size: NA
J: TRBJ1-2
V: TRBV10-2
CDR3: CASSADRGGYGYTF
DNA: TGCGCCAGCAGTGCCGACAGAGGGGGTTATGGCTACACCTTC

D: NA
length: 14
size: NA
J: TRBJ1-1
V: TRBV5-4
CDR3: CASSTRRMSTEAFF
DNA: TGTGCCAGCAGTACCCGGAGAATGAGCACTGAAGCTTTCTTT

D: NA
length: 14
size: few
J: TRBJ1-5
V: TRBV6-1
CDR3: CASSGRQLNQPQHF
DNA: TGTGCCAGCAGTGGAAGACAGTTAAATCAGCCCCAGCATTTT

D: NA
length: 14
size: NA
J: TRBJ1-5
V: TRBV27
CDR3: CASSFPSGLQPQHF
DNA: TGTGCCAGCAGTTTCCCGTCTGGGCTTCAGCCCCAGCATTTT

D: NA
length: 15
size: once
J: TRBJ2-5
V: TRBV7-2
CDR3: CASSLADLGRETQYF
DNA: TGTGCCAGCAGCTTAGCCGACTTGGGGAGGGAGACCCAGTACTTC

D: NA
length: 15
size: NA
J: TRBJ2-7
V: TRBV6-5
CDR3: CASSYRGKWGHEQYF
DNA: TGTGCCAGCAGTTACAGGGGGAAGTGGGGCCACGAGCAGTACTTC

D: NA
length: 11
size: NA
J: TRBJ1-2
V: TRBV10-2
CDR3: CASSEQGVYTF
DNA: TGCGCCAGCAGCGAACAGGGCGTCTACACCTTC

D: NA
length: 15
size: NA
J: TRBJ1-3
V: TRBV14
CDR3: CASSFGGTSGNTIYF
DNA: TGTGCCAGCAGCTTCGGGGGGACCTCTGGAAACACCATATATTTT

D: TRBD2
length: 15
size: NA
J: TRBJ2-1
V: TRBV7-9
CDR3: CASSLARGGYNEQFF
DNA: TGTGCCAGCAGCTTAGCGCGGGGGGGATACAATGAGCAGTTCTTC

D: NA
length: 14
size: once
J: TRBJ1-1
V: TRBV5-1
CDR3: CASSLFEGSTEAFF
DNA: TGCGCCAGCAGCTTGTTTGAGGGTAGCACTGAAGCTTTCTTT

D: NA
length: 16
size: few
J: TRBJ2-6
V: TRBV9
CDR3: CASSVAGGSGANGLTF
DNA: TGTGCCAGCAGCGTAGCTGGGGGCTCTGGGGCCAACGGCCTGACTTTC

D: NA
length: 13
size: NA
J: TRBJ2-5
V: TRBV2
CDR3: CASSEVLEETQYF
DNA: TGTGCCAGCAGTGAAGTCTTAGAAGAGACCCAGTACTTC

D: TRBD1
length: 16
size: NA
J: TRBJ2-4
V: TRBV4-1
CDR3: CASSQVGQGAKNIQYF
DNA: TGCGCCAGCAGCCAAGTGGGACAGGGAGCCAAAAACATTCAGTACTTC

D: NA
length: 15
size: NA
J: TRBJ1-2
V: TRBV5-4
CDR3: CASSLVDGDSGGYTF
DNA: TGTGCCAGCAGCTTAGTTGATGGAGACTCGGGGGGCTACACCTTC

D: NA
length: 13
size: once
J: TRBJ2-7
V: TRBV10-3
CDR3: CAISSGSIDEQYF
DNA: TGTGCCATCAGCTCAGGAAGTATTGACGAGCAGTACTTC

D: NA
length: 14
size: NA
J: TRBJ2-1
V: TRBV5-4
CDR3: CASSRLGSYNEQFF
DNA: TGTGCCAGCAGCAGACTAGGTTCCTACAATGAGCAGTTCTTC

D: NA
length: 16
size: NA
J: TRBJ2-1
V: TRBV5-1
CDR3: CASSLAGRSSYNEQFF
DNA: TGCGCCAGCAGCTTGGCGGGGAGAAGCTCCTACAATGAGCAGTTCTTC

D: TRBD1
length: 15
size: NA
J: TRBJ1-6
V: TRBV28
CDR3: CASSLALGGSSPLHF
DNA: TGTGCCAGCAGTTTAGCGTTAGGGGGCAGTTCACCCCTCCACTTT

D: NA
length: 13
size: NA
J: TRBJ1-2
V: TRBV19
CDR3: CASSIGANYGYTF
DNA: TGTGCCAGTAGTATTGGGGCCAACTATGGCTACACCTTC

D: NA
length: 16
size: NA
J: TRBJ1-1
V: TRBV7-5
CDR3: CVRSPPMTGKDTEAFF
DNA: TGTGTCAGAAGCCCACCAATGACAGGAAAGGACACTGAAGCTTTCTTT

D: NA
length: 17
size: NA
J: TRBJ1-6
V: TRBV15
CDR3: CATSRVPGSLYNSPLHF
DNA: TGTGCCACCAGCAGAGTACCCGGGTCCCTTTATAATTCACCCCTCCACTTT

D: NA
length: 14
size: NA
J: TRBJ2-7
V: TRBV11-2
CDR3: CASSSQGSPREQYF
DNA: TGTGCCAGCAGCTCTCAGGGTAGTCCTCGCGAGCAGTACTTC

D: NA
length: 15
size: NA
J: TRBJ1-5
V: TRBV7-8
CDR3: CASSPRGRSNQPQHF
DNA: TGTGCCAGCAGCCCACGGGGGAGGAGCAATCAGCCCCAGCATTTT

D: NA
length: 15
size: NA
J: TRBJ2-7
V: TRBV27
CDR3: CASSFSAGRGHEQYF
DNA: TGTGCCAGCAGTTTTTCGGCGGGCAGGGGCCACGAGCAGTACTTC

D: NA
length: 16
size: NA
J: TRBJ2-3
V: TRBV9
CDR3: CASSVARGGSTDAQYF
DNA: TGTGCCAGCAGCGTGGCCAGGGGCGGTAGCACAGATGCGCAGTATTTT